Listed below are T cell receptor beta chains from one sample, sequenced in a study of T-cell reconstitution after alpha-beta-depleted transplantation in children. TCRdb itself ran the PCR reads through MiXCR, one entry per CDR3 protein. The table has some 310,000 distinct CDR3 sequences, approximately 23% seen once. The sample consisted of PBMCs, mostly from graft donor cells, taken 180 days after TCRalphabeta/CD19-depleted stem cell transplant. These receptors all come from a male patient aged 10 to 17 who had a stem cell transplant for acute lymphoblastic leukemia, so the T cells may come from the graft donor. CDR3s include the opening cysteine and the closing phenylalanine or tryptophan. Each record gives: V gene, CDR3 protein.

v_gene: TRBV5-1
CDR3aa: CASSLAPGEKGQYF

v_gene: TRBV7-9
CDR3aa: CASSHGLAGGTNEQFF

v_gene: TRBV20-1
CDR3aa: CSARETSLGDEQFF

v_gene: TRBV29-1
CDR3aa: CSVDGDMGGLFF

v_gene: TRBV12-3/TRBV12-4
CDR3aa: CASSFERLAGEDSEQYF

v_gene: TRBV7-7
CDR3aa: CASSFYGRSYEQYF

v_gene: TRBV4-1
CDR3aa: CASSQDRGGQPQHF

v_gene: TRBV29-1
CDR3aa: CSVIQGGKQYF

v_gene: TRBV25-1
CDR3aa: CASSEFIPAGGYGYTF

v_gene: TRBV5-1
CDR3aa: CASSFSGIQETQYF

v_gene: TRBV2
CDR3aa: CASSGQQGGGPQHF

v_gene: TRBV20-1
CDR3aa: CSARPGTSGTDTQYF

v_gene: TRBV3-1
CDR3aa: CASSHGTVIRAFF

v_gene: TRBV12-3/TRBV12-4
CDR3aa: CASSLVRRYEQYF

v_gene: TRBV5-1
CDR3aa: CASRISTGIRGTEAFF

v_gene: TRBV15
CDR3aa: CATSRGFGRYNEQFF

v_gene: TRBV5-1
CDR3aa: CASSLGLYRQGASYEQYF

v_gene: TRBV27
CDR3aa: CASSWSGGTNYGYTF

v_gene: TRBV20-1
CDR3aa: CSARALDTQYF

v_gene: TRBV7-9
CDR3aa: CASSLSQGRETQYF